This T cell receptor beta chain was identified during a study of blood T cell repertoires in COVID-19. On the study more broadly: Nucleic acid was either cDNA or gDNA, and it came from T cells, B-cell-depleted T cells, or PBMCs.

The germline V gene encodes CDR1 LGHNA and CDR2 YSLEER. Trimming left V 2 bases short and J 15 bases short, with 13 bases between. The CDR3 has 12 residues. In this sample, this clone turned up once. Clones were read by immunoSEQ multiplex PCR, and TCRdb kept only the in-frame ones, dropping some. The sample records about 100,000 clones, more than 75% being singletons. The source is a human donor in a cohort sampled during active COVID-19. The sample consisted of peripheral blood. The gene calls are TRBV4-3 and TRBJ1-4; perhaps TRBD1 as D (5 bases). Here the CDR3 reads CASSQWDGLMFF. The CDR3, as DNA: TGCGCCAGCAGCCAATGGGACGGACTAATGTTTTTT.